This T cell receptor (beta chain) was recorded in a study of breast tumors, draining lymph nodes, adjacent tissues. Findings and limits, study-wide: Compared with basal-like, luminal-like tumors shared significantly more repertoire with nontumor tissue. That most tumor T cells come from lymph nodes remained unproven. Findings are consistent with lymph node origin and intratumoral expansion of most tumor T cells.

Note on this clonotype: The antigen remains undetermined. A much bigger clone sits one base away, suggesting this may be a read error.

TCRdb passed the multiplex PCR reads through MiXCR, listing each CDR3 protein once. There are around 130,000 distinct CDR3 sequences in the sample; around 20% occur only once, and 2.2% lies in the top ten. The lymph nodes were axillary draining lymph nodes from breast cancer patients. Germline V gene data show CDR1 as ENHRY and CDR2 as SYGVKD. The CDR3 totals 15 residues. The chain links TRBV10-3 to TRBJ1-5; D remains unclear. Sequencing was done on a sample of axillary lymph node tissue. The sequence came from a female donor with breast cancer. Some clones in this sample may be carry-over from other donors' samples. CDR3 coding DNA: TGTGTCATCAGTGAGGACGAAGGAGGCAATCAGCCCCAGCATTTT. Protein product: CVISEDEGGNQPQHF.